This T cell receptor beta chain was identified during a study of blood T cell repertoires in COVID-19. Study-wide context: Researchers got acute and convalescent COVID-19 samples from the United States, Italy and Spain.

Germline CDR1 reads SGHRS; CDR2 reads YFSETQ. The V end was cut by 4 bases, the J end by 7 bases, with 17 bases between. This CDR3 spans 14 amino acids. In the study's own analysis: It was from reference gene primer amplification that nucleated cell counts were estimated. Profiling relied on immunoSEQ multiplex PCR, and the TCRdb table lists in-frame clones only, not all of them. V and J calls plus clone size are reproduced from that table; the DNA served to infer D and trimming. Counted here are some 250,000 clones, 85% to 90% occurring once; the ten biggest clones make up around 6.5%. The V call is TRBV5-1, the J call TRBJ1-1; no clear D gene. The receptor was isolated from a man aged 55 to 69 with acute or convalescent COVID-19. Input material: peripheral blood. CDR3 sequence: CASSETGRVNEAFF. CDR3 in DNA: TGCGCCAGCAGCGAGACGGGTCGAGTAAATGAAGCTTTCTTT. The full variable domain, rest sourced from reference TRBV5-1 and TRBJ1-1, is KAGVTQTPRYLIKTRGQQVTLSCSPISGHRSVSWYQQTPGQGLQFLFEYFSETQRNKGNFPGRFSGRQFSNSRSEMNVSTLELGDSALYLCASSETGRVNEAFFGQGTRLTVV.